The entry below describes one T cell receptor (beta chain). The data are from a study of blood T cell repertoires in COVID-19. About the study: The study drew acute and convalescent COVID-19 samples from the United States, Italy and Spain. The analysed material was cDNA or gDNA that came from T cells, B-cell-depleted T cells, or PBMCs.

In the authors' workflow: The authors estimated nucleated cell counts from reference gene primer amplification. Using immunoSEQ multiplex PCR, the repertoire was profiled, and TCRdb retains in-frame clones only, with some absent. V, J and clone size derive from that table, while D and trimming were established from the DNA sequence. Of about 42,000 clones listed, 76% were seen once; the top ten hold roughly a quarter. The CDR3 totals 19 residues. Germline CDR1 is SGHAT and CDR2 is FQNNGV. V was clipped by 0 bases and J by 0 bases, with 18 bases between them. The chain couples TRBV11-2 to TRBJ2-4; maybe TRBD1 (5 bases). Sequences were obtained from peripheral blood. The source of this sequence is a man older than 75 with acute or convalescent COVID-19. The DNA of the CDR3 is TGTGCCAGCAGCTTAGATCGGCGGCAGGGCAGTCTAGCCAAAAACATTCAGTACTTC. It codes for CASSLDRRQGSLAKNIQYF. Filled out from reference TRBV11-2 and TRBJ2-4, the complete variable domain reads EAGVAQSPRYKIIEKRQSVAFWCNPISGHATLYWYQQILGQGPKLLIQFQNNGVVDDSQLPKDRFSAERLKGVDSTLKIQPAKLEDSAVYLCASSLDRRQGSLAKNIQYFGAGTRLSVL.